This entry concerns a single TCR beta chain. The antigen this receptor binds is unknown. Base qualities were left out, and no much larger clone turns up one base away. For the CD8 naive samples, CD45RO-negative cells were positively selected for CCR7, yielding a CD45RA+CCR7+ population from which TemRA cells were excluded. The donors were healthy, HIV-negative adults who had no recently reported acute infections or vaccinations. Only Caucasian adults living in Nashville, Tennessee, USA were represented among the donors. Blood was obtained by leukapheresis, after which PBMCs were separated by Ficoll-Histopaque density gradient centrifugation and cryopreserved in liquid nitrogen vapor phase. Analytical flow cytometry was used to check the purity and quantity of each magnetically sorted T cell population. Genomic DNA was isolated from every sorted fraction and measured by UV absorbance on a Nanodrop 2000c.

V loses 0 bases at its end and J loses 0 bases; junction bases beyond the gene matches: 5. The germline V gene encodes CDR1 LGHNA and CDR2 YSLEER. The CDR3 covers 17 residues, taking in both the cysteine and the phenylalanine. CDR3 DNA is the only sequence kept; it has 51 bases, read in frame from the first base. The source of the sample is a study of shared clonotypes between healthy human individuals (dated by TCRdb to the early 2020s). About the study as a whole: Three men and a couple of women, aged 18 to 49 years, made up the cohort. Per donor, leukapheresis produced somewhere between about 0.94 and 9.5 billion PBMCs. Different laboratories and diverse techniques were used to prepare libraries and sequence TCR repertoires, to increase sequencing depth and limit assay-specific biases. For each donor, three plates each were used for CD4 naive and CD4 memory, two plates were used for CD8 naive, and one plate was used for CD8 memory. The study deeply sequenced blood TCR repertoires of about 5 healthy adults to estimate repertoire size and the extent of clonotype sharing between individuals. Overall results and qualifications from the work: The small number of donors limited the genetic and exposure-history diversity represented. Clonotypes shared by all four sorted-subset donors showed higher generation probabilities than non-shared clonotypes. Pairwise subsampling indicated that sequencing depth was expected to affect the degree of clonotype sharing among donors. Incomplete sequencing was indicated by rarefaction of sorted-subset datasets, despite the large sequencing depth. Across four donors, about 5% of naive CD4, roughly 3.5% of naive CD8, about 2.3% of memory CD4, and 0.4% of memory CD8 clonotypes were shared. Sampling was limited to blood, and TCR repertoires in tissue likely differ from TCR repertoires in blood. Estimated clonotype richness was generally larger for naive than for memory subsets.

Using the deep immunoSEQ assay, multiplex PCR amplified TCR CDR3 regions from genomic DNA. Genomic DNA extracted from each cell subset was distributed evenly over all wells of several immunoSEQ 96-well plates, and each plate served as one replicate. For sorted subsets, each replicate PCR was loaded with about 0.2 ug genomic DNA, equivalent to 30,000 or so T cell genomes. The purified libraries were quantified using a Qubit 3.0 fluorometer, sized with a Bioanalyzer 2100, and then quantified again using the KAPA Library Quantification kit. A separate single-read 150-cycle Illumina NextSeq 550 flow cell was used to sequence each immunoSEQ 96-well plate. The authors' analysis ran thus. The immunoSEQ output contained only junctional sequences without quality scores, so filtering could not match that applied to full-length reads. Sequences were annotated with PyIR, a Python wrapper for IgBLAST v1.9, and V/J genes and CDR3 were assigned using IMGT germline references. Reads with weak V/J assignments (E-value above 1e-6), missing CDR3, stop codons, out-of-frame junctions, or ambiguous translated residues were removed. V3J clonotypes were defined as sequences sharing the same inferred V gene, J gene, and CDR3 amino acid sequence. Percentage overlap between repertoires was computed as shared unique clonotypes divided by the size of the smaller repertoire. RTK rarefaction, the Chao1 estimator, and Recon v2.1 estimates of unobserved clonotypes were used to assess repertoire richness. Generation probabilities for all TCRbeta clonotypes obtained by the gDNA method from a handful of donors were computed using OLGA. Sourced from immuneACCESS, this table was stored by TCRdb with only in-frame sequences that have V and J called. A share of the clones is absent; for the studies checked, an unresolved V gene accounts for under half, and the remainder has no known explanation. V and J calls and clone size are as listed in that table; D and trimming were resolved from the DNA. The sample data list roughly 850,000 clones, and around 96% of these were observed just once. Clones ranked in the top ten supply less than 0.25% of the sample.

The TCR was taken from a man under 40 in good health. What was sequenced was naive CD8+ T cells sorted from blood. Interpreted using the paper, the cell subset or site label stands for: CD45RA+CCR7+. This chain joins TRBV4-3 to TRBJ2-1; 7 central nucleotides agree with TRBD2. The sequenced DNA: TGCGCCAGCAGCCAAGAGCCTAGCGGCAGCTCCTACAATGAGCAGTTCTTC. It translates to CASSQEPSGSSYNEQFF.